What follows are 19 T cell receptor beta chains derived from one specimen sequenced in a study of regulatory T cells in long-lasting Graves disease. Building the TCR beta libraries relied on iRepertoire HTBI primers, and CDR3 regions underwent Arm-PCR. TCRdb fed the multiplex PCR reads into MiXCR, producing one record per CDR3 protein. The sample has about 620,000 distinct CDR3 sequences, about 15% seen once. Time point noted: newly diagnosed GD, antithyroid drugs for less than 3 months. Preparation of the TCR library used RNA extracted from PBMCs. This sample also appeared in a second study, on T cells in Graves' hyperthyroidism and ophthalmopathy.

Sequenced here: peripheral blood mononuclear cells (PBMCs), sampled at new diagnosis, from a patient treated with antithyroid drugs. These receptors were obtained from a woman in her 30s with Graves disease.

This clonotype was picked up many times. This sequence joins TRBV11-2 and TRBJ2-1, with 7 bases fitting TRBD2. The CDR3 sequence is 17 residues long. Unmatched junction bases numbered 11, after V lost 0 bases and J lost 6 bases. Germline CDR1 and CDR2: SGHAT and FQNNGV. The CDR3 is CASSLDMGLAGLNEQFF. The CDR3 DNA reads TGTGCCAGCAGCTTAGATATGGGATTAGCGGGTCTCAATGAGCAGTTCTTC.

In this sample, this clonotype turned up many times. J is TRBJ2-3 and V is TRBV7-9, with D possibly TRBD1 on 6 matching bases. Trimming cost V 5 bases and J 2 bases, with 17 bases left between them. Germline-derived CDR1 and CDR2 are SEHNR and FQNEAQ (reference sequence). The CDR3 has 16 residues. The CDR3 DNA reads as TGTGCCAGCAGCGCCACGGACAGACCGTCCACAGATACGCAGTATTTT. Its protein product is CASSATDRPSTDTQYF. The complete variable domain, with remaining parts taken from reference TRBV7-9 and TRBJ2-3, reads DTGVSQNPRHKITKRGQNVTFRCDPISEHNRLYWYRQTLGQGPEFLTYFQNEAQLEKSRLLSDRFSAERPKGSFSTLEIQRTEQGDSAMYLCASSATDRPSTDTQYFGPGTRLTVL.

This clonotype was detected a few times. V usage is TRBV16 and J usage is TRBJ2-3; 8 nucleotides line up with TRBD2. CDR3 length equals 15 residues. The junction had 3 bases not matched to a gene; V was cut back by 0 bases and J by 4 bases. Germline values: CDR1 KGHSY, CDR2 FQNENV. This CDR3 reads CASSQSSGKSDTQYF. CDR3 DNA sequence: TGTGCCAGCAGCCAATCTAGCGGGAAATCAGATACGCAGTATTTT.

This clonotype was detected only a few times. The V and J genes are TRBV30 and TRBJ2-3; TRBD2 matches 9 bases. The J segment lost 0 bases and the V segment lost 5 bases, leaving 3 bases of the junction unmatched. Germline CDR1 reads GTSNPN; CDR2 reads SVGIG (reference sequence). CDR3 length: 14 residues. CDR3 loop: CAWGLAPSTDTQYF. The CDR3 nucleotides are TGTGCCTGGGGACTAGCGCCTAGCACAGATACGCAGTATTTT. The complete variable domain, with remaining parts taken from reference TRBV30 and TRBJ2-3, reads SQTIHQWPATLVQPVGSPLSLECTVEGTSNPNLYWYRQAAGRGLQLLFYSVGIGQISSEVPQNLSASRPQDRQFILSSKKLLLSDSGFYLCAWGLAPSTDTQYFGPGTRLTVL.

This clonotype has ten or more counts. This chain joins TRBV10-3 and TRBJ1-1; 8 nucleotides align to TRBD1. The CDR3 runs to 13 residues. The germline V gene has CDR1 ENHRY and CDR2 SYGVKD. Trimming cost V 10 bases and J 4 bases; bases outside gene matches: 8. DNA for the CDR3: TGTGCCACAAAGCGACAGGGGAGCACTGAAGCTTTCTTT. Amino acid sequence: CATKRQGSTEAFF.

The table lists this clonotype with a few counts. The DNA for the CDR3 is TGCGCCAGCAGCCCCCAAACCGGGACAGGGGTCTCCATATATTTT. Translated, it gives CASSPQTGTGVSIYF. The V gene is TRBV5-1, the J gene TRBJ1-3; 10 bases match TRBD1. With 4 bases clipped from V and 11 bases from J, the junction kept 12 bases outside the gene matches. CDR1 SGHRS and CDR2 YFSETQ come from the germline V gene. There are 15 residues in the CDR3. The full variable domain, completed using reference TRBV5-1 and TRBJ1-3, is KAGVTQTPRYLIKTRGQQVTLSCSPISGHRSVSWYQQTPGQGLQFLFEYFSETQRNKGNFPGRFSGRQFSNSRSEMNVSTLELGDSALYLCASSPQTGTGVSIYFGEGSWLTVV.

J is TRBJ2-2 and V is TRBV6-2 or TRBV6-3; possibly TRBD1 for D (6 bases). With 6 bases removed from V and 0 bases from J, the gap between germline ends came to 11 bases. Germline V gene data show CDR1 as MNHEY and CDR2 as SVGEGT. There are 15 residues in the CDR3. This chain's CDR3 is CASRRTAANTGELFF. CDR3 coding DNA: TGTGCCAGCAGGAGGACAGCCGCGAACACCGGGGAGCTGTTTTTT.

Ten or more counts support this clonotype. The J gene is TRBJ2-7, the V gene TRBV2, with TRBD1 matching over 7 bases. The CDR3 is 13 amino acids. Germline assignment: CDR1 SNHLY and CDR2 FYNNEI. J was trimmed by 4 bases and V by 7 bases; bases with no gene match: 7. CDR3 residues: CASTGTEDYEQYF. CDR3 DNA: TGTGCCAGCACCGGGACAGAGGATTACGAGCAGTACTTC.

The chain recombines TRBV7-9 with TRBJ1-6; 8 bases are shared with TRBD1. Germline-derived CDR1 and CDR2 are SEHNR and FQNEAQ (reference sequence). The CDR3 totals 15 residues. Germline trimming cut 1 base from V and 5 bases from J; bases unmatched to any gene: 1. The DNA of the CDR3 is TGTGCCAGCAGCTTAGGGGACAGGAATAATTCACCCCTCCACTTT. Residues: CASSLGDRNNSPLHF.

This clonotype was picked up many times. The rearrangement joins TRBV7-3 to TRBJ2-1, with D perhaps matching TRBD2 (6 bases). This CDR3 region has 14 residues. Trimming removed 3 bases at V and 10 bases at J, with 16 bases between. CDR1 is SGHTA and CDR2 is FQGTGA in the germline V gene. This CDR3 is CASSLFAGGEEQFF. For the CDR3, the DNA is TGTGCCAGCAGCTTGTTTGCTGGCGGGGAGGAGCAGTTCTTC.

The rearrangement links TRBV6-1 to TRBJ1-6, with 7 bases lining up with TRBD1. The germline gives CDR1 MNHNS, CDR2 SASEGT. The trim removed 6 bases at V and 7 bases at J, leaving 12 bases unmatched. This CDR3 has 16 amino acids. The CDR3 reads CASSSAPTGKNSPLHF. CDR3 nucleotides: TGTGCCAGCAGCTCCGCACCGACAGGGAAAAATTCACCCCTCCACTTT.

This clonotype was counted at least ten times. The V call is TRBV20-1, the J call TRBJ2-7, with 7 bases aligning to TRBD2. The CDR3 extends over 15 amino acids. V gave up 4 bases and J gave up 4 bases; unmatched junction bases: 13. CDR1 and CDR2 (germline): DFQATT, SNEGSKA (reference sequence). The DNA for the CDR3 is TGCAGTGCTAAGTCGGCGGGACTACATCTTTACGAGCAGTACTTC. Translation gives CSAKSAGLHLYEQYF.

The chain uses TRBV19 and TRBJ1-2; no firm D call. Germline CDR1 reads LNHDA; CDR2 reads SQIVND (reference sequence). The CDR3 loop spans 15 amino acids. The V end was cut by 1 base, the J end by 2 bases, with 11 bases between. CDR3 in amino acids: CASSIGSQPNYGYTF. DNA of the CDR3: TGTGCCAGTAGTATAGGAAGTCAGCCAAACTATGGCTACACCTTC.

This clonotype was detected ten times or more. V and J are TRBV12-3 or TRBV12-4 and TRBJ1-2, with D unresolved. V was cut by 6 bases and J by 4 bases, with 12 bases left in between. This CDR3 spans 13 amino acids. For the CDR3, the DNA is TGTGCCAGCAGCCCGGACGACTCCTATGGCTACACCTTC. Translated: CASSPDDSYGYTF.

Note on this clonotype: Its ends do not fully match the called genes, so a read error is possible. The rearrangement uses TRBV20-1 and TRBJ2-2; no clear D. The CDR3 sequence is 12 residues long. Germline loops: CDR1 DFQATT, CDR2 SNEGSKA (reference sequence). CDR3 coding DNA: TGCAGTGTTAGAGCTGTGACCGGGGAGCTGTTTTTT. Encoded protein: CSVRAVTGELFF.

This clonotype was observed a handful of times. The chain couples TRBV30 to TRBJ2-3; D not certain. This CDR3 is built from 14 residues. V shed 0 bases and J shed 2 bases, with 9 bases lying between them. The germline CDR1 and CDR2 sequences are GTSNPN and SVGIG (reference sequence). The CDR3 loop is CAWSVSGTTDTQYF. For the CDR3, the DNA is TGTGCCTGGAGTGTGTCGGGTACCACAGATACGCAGTATTTT.

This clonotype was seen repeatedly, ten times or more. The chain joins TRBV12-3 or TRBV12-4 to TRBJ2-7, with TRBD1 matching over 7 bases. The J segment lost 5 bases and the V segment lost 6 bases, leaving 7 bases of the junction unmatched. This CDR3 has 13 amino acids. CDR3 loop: CASSPGQLNEQYF. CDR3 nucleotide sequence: TGTGCCAGCAGCCCGGGACAGCTCAACGAGCAGTACTTC.

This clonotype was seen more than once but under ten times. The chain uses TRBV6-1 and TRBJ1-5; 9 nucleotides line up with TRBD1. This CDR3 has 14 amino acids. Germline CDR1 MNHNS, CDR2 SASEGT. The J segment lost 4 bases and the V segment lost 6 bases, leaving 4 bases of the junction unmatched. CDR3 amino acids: CASSRTGVNQPQHF. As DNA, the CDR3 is TGTGCCAGCAGCAGGACAGGGGTTAATCAGCCCCAGCATTTT.

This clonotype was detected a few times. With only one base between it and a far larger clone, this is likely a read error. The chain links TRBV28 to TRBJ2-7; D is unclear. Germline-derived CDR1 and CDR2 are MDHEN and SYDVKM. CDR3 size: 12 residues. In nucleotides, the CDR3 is TGTGCCAGCAGTTCTCGAGGCTACGAGCCGTACTTC. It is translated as CASSSRGYEPYF.